The 24 T cell receptor beta chains reported below all come from one sample, sequenced in a study of OX40 agonist ivuxolimab in advanced cancers. The method was immunoSEQ multiplex PCR; TCRdb's version includes in-frame clones alone and lacks a portion of them. Of about 55,000 clones listed, 70% to 80% are singletons. The starting material was CD4+ or CD8+ T cells sorted from blood, obtained in a trial of the OX40 agonist ivuxolimab. Receptors originate from an adult with an advanced solid tumor such as melanoma, head and neck, liver or kidney cancer.

The chain combines TRBV7-8 with TRBJ1-1; D is undetermined. Per germline, CDR1 SGHVS and CDR2 FQNEAQ. V was cut by 10 bases and J by 1 base, with 13 bases left in between. CDR3 length equals 13 residues. The CDR3 reads CATSGARNTEAFF. The CDR3 region has the DNA TGTGCCACCTCGGGAGCGAGGAACACTGAAGCTTTCTTT.

This chain uses TRBV27 with TRBJ1-4; possibly TRBD1 for D (6 bases). V lost 3 bases to trimming and J lost 0 bases, with 11 bases between them. Germline V gene sequence: CDR1 MNHEY, CDR2 SMNVEV (reference sequence). The CDR3 has 16 residues. The CDR3, as DNA: TGTGCCAGCAGTTTCGGGAACAGGGCAACTAATGAAAAACTGTTTTTT. Translated, it gives CASSFGNRATNEKLFF.

V is TRBV5-1 and J is TRBJ2-1, with D perhaps assigned TRBD1 or TRBD2 (6 bases each). CDR1 is SGHRS and CDR2 is YFSETQ in the germline V gene. The CDR3 runs 15 residues. Trimming stripped 0 bases from V and 7 bases from J, with 14 bases between. CDR3 residues: CASSLGFGGRNEQFF. The CDR3 DNA sequence: TGCGCCAGCAGCTTGGGGTTCGGGGGCAGGAATGAGCAGTTCTTC.

As DNA, the CDR3 is TGTGCCAGCAGCTTACGGGGAAGGGGGAACACTGAAGCTTTCTTT. This sequence encodes CASSLRGRGNTEAFF. The chain couples TRBV7-3 to TRBJ1-1, with D possibly matching TRBD1 (5 bases). The CDR3 has 15 residues. Trimming stripped 2 bases from V and 1 base from J, with 11 bases between. The germline V gene has CDR1 SGHTA and CDR2 FQGTGA.

The chain combines TRBV5-1 with TRBJ2-5, with 8 bases fitting TRBD2. The germline CDR1 and CDR2 sequences are SGHRS and YFSETQ. The CDR3 totals 14 residues. Germline trimming cut 3 bases from V and 4 bases from J; bases unmatched to any gene: 5. DNA of the CDR3: TGCGCCAGCAGCTACAGCGGGAGTGGAGAGACCCAGTACTTC. Residues: CASSYSGSGETQYF.

This chain connects TRBV12-5 to TRBJ2-3; D may be TRBD2 (6 bases). V was cut by 7 bases and J by 2 bases, with 22 bases left in between. CDR1 and CDR2 (germline): LGHNT, FRNRAP. The CDR3 spans 17 residues. CDR3 nucleotide sequence: TGTGCTAGTGCCACGATTATGGGGGGAGTCTACACAGATACGCAGTATTTT. It yields the protein CASATIMGGVYTDTQYF.

A few counts support this clone. The chain is built from TRBV19 and TRBJ2-1; possibly TRBD2 for D (5 bases). The V end was cut by 3 bases, the J end by 15 bases, with 21 bases between. Germline CDR1 LNHDA, CDR2 SQIVND (reference sequence). CDR3 length: 14 amino acids. The CDR3 nucleotides read TGTGCCAGTAGTATTCCCCTCCGCGGGCAAACTATGTTCTTC. This codes for CASSIPLRGQTMFF.

The rearrangement uses TRBV28 and TRBJ1-5; D not certain. Per germline, CDR1 MDHEN and CDR2 SYDVKM. The CDR3 totals 16 residues. V was pared by 1 base and J by 0 bases, with 10 bases between. The CDR3 sequence is CASSLSPRYSNQPQHF. CDR3 nucleotides: TGTGCCAGCAGTTTATCGCCCCGCTATAGCAATCAGCCCCAGCATTTT.

The genes are TRBV14 and TRBJ2-3; 7 bases fit TRBD2. The trim removed 0 bases at V and 1 base at J, leaving 7 bases unmatched. The V gene's germline CDR1 is SGHDN and CDR2 FVKESK. The CDR3 runs to 17 residues. The CDR3 protein is CASSQDWGGGRTDTQYF. DNA for the CDR3: TGTGCCAGCAGCCAAGATTGGGGCGGGGGACGCACAGATACGCAGTATTTT.

The V and J genes are TRBV28 and TRBJ2-3; weak D call: TRBD2 (6 bases). Germline assignment: CDR1 MDHEN and CDR2 SYDVKM. The CDR3 has 14 amino acids. V was pared by 7 bases and J by 8 bases, with 19 bases between. The CDR3 sequence is CASTMDRTTSTQYF. The DNA of the CDR3 is TGTGCCAGCACCATGGACCGGACTACTAGTACGCAGTATTTT. Full variable domain (outside the CDR3, taken from reference TRBV28 and TRBJ2-3): DVKVTQSSRYLVKRTGEKVFLECVQDMDHENMFWYRQDPGLGLRLIYFSYDVKMKEKGDIPEGYSVSREKKERFSLILESASTNQTSMYLCASTMDRTTSTQYFGPGTRLTVL.

This chain joins TRBV28 and TRBJ1-3; 8 bases are a match to TRBD1. CDR1 is MDHEN and CDR2 is SYDVKM in the germline V gene. Trimming took 5 bases from V and 1 from J; bases not matched to a gene: 7. The CDR3 is 16 residues long. CDR3 in amino acids: CASSPQGAGSGNTIYF. In DNA form, the CDR3 reads TGTGCCAGCAGTCCTCAGGGGGCGGGTTCTGGAAACACCATATATTTT.

This chain connects TRBV19 to TRBJ1-1; maybe TRBD1 (5 bases). V lost 6 bases to trimming and J lost 6 bases, with 17 bases between them. Germline CDR1 reads LNHDA; CDR2 reads SQIVND (reference sequence). The CDR3 totals 14 residues. The CDR3 is CASRDQRGAPEAFF. The CDR3 DNA reads as TGTGCCAGTAGGGATCAAAGGGGCGCACCTGAAGCTTTCTTT.

The chain couples TRBV5-1 to TRBJ2-7; D might be TRBD1 or TRBD2, each matching 6 bases. The germline CDR1 and CDR2 sequences are SGHRS and YFSETQ. CDR3 length equals 14 residues. Trimming left V 7 bases short and J 5 bases short, with 19 bases between. The DNA of the CDR3 is TGCGCCAGCGCCCTAGGGGGGCTTGTCCACGAGCAGTACTTC. It codes for CASALGGLVHEQYF.

This chain joins TRBV27 and TRBJ1-5; D remains ambiguous. CDR3 length equals 16 residues. V was clipped by 0 bases and J by 2 bases, with 11 bases between them. Germline values: CDR1 MNHEY, CDR2 SMNVEV (reference sequence). The CDR3 coding sequence is TGTGCCAGCAGTTTATCATCCTCGCTACGCAATCAGCCCCAGCATTTT. This translates into CASSLSSSLRNQPQHF.

V and J are TRBV15 and TRBJ2-2; tentatively, D is TRBD2 (6 bases). CDR3 length: 18 amino acids. CDR1 and CDR2 from the germline V gene are LNHNV and YYDKDF (reference sequence). Deletions cut 0 bases from V and 3 bases from J, with 17 bases between. The chain's CDR3 is CATSRDRRLAPYTGELFF. The CDR3 DNA reads TGTGCCACCAGCAGAGATAGGCGGCTAGCGCCGTACACCGGGGAGCTGTTTTTT.

The J gene is TRBJ1-1, the V gene TRBV27; D ambiguous. CDR3 length equals 15 residues. The germline V and J ends were trimmed by 5 bases and 0 bases, with 13 bases remaining between them. The V gene's germline CDR1 is MNHEY and CDR2 SMNVEV (reference sequence). This CDR3 reads CASSLASVLNTEAFF. CDR3 bases: TGTGCCAGCAGTCTGGCTTCAGTCCTGAACACTGAAGCTTTCTTT.

The chain recombines TRBV28 with TRBJ1-1, with TRBD1 matching 7 bases. The CDR3 extends over 14 amino acids. After removal of 8 bases from V and 1 base from J, the junction contained 7 bases not matched to a gene. CDR1 is MDHEN, CDR2 SYDVKM, per germline. The CDR3 loop reads CASPPNRGNTEAFF. CDR3 in DNA: TGTGCCAGCCCACCGAACAGGGGGAACACTGAAGCTTTCTTT.

V is TRBV7-2 and J is TRBJ1-1; D call uncertain. CDR1 is SGHTA and CDR2 is FQGNSA in the germline V gene. The CDR3 contains 13 residues. The V end lost 7 bases, the J end lost 7 bases, and 16 bases lay between the germline ends. The CDR3 reads CASNQLRALEAFF. In DNA, the CDR3 is TGTGCCAGCAACCAACTCCGGGCCCTTGAAGCTTTCTTT. Filled out from reference TRBV7-2 and TRBJ1-1, the complete variable domain reads GAGVSQSPSNKVTEKGKDVELRCDPISGHTALYWYRQSLGQGLEFLIYFQGNSAPDKSGLPSDRFSAERTGGSVSTLTIQRTQQEDSAVYLCASNQLRALEAFFGQGTRLTVV.

The chain combines TRBV5-6 with TRBJ2-1; tentatively, D is TRBD1 or TRBD2 (6 bases each). The CDR3 loop spans 15 amino acids. Trimming took 4 bases from V and 2 from J, leaving 13 bases between them. Looked up from germline, CDR1 is SGHDT and CDR2 is YYEEEE. CDR3 bases: TGTGCCAGCAGCACCCGAGGGGGGCCCTACAATGAGCAGTTCTTC. Translating gives CASSTRGGPYNEQFF.

The chain employs TRBV4-3 and TRBJ1-2, with D unclear. Trimming pared 0 bases from V and 5 bases from J, leaving 19 bases between. CDR3 length: 17 amino acids. Germline CDR1 and CDR2: LGHNA and YSLEER. CDR3 bases: TGCGCCAGCAGCCAAGAGGGGAAGGTCATTGGGCCTTATGGCTACACCTTC. It specifies CASSQEGKVIGPYGYTF.

The V and J genes are TRBV6-6 and TRBJ2-1; D is perhaps TRBD1 (5 bases). The V gene lost 4 bases and the J gene lost 6 bases, with 16 bases spanning the gap. This CDR3 region has 15 residues. The germline gives CDR1 MNHNY, CDR2 SVGAGI (reference sequence). The CDR3 DNA reads TGTGCCAGCAGTTTGAATGGTCCAGGGCGCAATGAGCAGTTCTTC. Translating it yields CASSLNGPGRNEQFF.

This clone was picked up one time. This chain joins TRBV7-6 and TRBJ2-5, with 11 positions matching TRBD1. Germline-derived CDR1 and CDR2 are SGHVS and FNYEAQ. This CDR3 is 16 amino acids long. Trimming cost V 4 bases and J 1 base; bases outside gene matches: 5. CDR3 region: CASSSGTGGLQETQYF. CDR3 DNA sequence: TGTGCCAGCAGCTCCGGGACAGGGGGGCTCCAAGAGACCCAGTACTTC.

The V gene is TRBV5-1, the J gene TRBJ1-1, with TRBD1 identical over 10 bases. Germline trimming cut 4 bases from V and 0 bases from J; bases unmatched to any gene: 6. Germline V lookup: CDR1 SGHRS, CDR2 YFSETQ. CDR3 length: 16 amino acids. The CDR3 reads CASSPRQGAVNTEAFF. The CDR3 nucleotides are TGCGCCAGCAGCCCTAGACAGGGGGCGGTGAACACTGAAGCTTTCTTT. Complete variable domain (other parts from reference TRBV5-1 and TRBJ1-1): KAGVTQTPRYLIKTRGQQVTLSCSPISGHRSVSWYQQTPGQGLQFLFEYFSETQRNKGNFPGRFSGRQFSNSRSEMNVSTLELGDSALYLCASSPRQGAVNTEAFFGQGTRLTVV.

This rearrangement joins TRBV9 to TRBJ2-3, with D uncertain. The germline gives CDR1 SGDLS, CDR2 YYNGEE. V was shortened by 0 bases and J by 0 bases, with 8 bases between the two germline ends. CDR3 length equals 15 residues. CDR3 loop: CASSVDADSTDTQYF. The CDR3 coding sequence is TGTGCCAGCAGCGTAGATGCAGACAGCACAGATACGCAGTATTTT.